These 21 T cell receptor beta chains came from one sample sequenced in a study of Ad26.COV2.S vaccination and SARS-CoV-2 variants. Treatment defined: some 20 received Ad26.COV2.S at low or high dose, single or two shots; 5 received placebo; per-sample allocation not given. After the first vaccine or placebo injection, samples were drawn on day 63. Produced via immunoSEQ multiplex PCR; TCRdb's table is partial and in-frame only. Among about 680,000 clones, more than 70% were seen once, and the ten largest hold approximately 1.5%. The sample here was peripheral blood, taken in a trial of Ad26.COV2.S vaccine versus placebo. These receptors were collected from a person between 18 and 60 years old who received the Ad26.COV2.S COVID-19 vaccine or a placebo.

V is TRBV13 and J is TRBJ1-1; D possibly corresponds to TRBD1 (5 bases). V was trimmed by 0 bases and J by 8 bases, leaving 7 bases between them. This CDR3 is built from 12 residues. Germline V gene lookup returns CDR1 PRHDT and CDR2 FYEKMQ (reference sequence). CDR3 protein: CASSLGAGEAFF. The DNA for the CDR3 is TGTGCCAGCAGCTTAGGGGCAGGGGAAGCTTTCTTT.

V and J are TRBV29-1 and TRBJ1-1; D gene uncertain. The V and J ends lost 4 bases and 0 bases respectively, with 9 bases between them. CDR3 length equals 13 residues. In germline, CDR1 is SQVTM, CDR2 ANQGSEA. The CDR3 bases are TGCAGCGTTGGTCCGGGCCTGAACACTGAAGCTTTCTTT. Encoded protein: CSVGPGLNTEAFF.

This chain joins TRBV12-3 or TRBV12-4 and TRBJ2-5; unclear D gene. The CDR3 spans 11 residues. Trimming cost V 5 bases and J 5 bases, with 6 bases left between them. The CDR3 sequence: CASSERETQYF. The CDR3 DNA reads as TGTGCCAGCAGTGAACGGGAGACCCAGTACTTC.

The CDR3 nucleotides are TGTGCCAGCAGCCGTGCGCGTTACGAGCAGTACTTC. Amino acids: CASSRARYEQYF. This chain connects TRBV11-2 to TRBJ2-7; D is unclear. The CDR3 contains 12 residues. CDR1 SGHAT and CDR2 FQNNGV come from the germline V gene. V lost 5 bases and J 4 bases, leaving 9 bases between the germline ends. Filled out from reference TRBV11-2 and TRBJ2-7, the complete variable domain reads EAGVAQSPRYKIIEKRQSVAFWCNPISGHATLYWYQQILGQGPKLLIQFQNNGVVDDSQLPKDRFSAERLKGVDSTLKIQPAKLEDSAVYLCASSRARYEQYFGPGTRLTVT.

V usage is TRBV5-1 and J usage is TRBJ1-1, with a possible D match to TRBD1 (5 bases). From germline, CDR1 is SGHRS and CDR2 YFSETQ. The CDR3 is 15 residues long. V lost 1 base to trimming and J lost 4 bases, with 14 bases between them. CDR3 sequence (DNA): TGCGCCAGCAGCTTGCCTCAGGGAGATATCACTGAAGCTTTCTTT. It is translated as CASSLPQGDITEAFF. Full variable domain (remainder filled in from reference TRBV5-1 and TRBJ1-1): KAGVTQTPRYLIKTRGQQVTLSCSPISGHRSVSWYQQTPGQGLQFLFEYFSETQRNKGNFPGRFSGRQFSNSRSEMNVSTLELGDSALYLCASSLPQGDITEAFFGQGTRLTVV.

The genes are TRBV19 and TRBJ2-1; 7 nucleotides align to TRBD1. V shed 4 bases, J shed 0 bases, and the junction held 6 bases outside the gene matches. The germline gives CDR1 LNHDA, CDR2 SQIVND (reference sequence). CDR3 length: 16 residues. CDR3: CASSRFAGGSYNEQFF. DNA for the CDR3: TGTGCCAGTAGTAGGTTCGCAGGGGGCTCCTACAATGAGCAGTTCTTC. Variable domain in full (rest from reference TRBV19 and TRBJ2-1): DGGITQSPKYLFRKEGQNVTLSCEQNLNHDAMYWYRQDPGQGLRLIYYSQIVNDFQKGDIAEGYSVSREKKESFPLTVTSAQKNPTAFYLCASSRFAGGSYNEQFFGPGTRLTVL.

CDR3 loop: CASRPQGGTEAFF. As DNA, the CDR3 is TGTGCCAGCAGGCCACAGGGGGGCACTGAAGCTTTCTTT. This chain links TRBV6-5 with TRBJ1-1; TRBD1 matches at 8 bases. CDR1 and CDR2 (germline): MNHEY, SVGAGI. The V gene end was trimmed by 6 bases and the J gene end by 4 bases; junction bases not matched to a gene: 4. The CDR3 has 13 residues.

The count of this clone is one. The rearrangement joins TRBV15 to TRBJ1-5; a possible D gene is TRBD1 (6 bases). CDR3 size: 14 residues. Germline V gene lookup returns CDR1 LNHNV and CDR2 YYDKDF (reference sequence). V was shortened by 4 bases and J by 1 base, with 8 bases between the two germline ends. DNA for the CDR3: TGTGCCACCAGCAAGGGACAAAGCAATCAGCCCCAGCATTTT. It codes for CATSKGQSNQPQHF.

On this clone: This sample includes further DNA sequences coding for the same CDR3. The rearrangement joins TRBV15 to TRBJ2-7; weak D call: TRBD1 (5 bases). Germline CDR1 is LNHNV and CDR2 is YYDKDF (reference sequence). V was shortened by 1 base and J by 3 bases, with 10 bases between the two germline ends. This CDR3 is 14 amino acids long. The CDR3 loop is CATSRGGGIYEQYF. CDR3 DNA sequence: TGTGCCACCAGCAGAGGGGGCGGAATCTACGAGCAGTACTTC.

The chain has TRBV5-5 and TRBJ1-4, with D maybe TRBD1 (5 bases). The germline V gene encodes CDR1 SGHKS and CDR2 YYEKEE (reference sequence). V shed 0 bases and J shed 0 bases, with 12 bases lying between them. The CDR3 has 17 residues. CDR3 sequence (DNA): TGTGCCAGCAGCTTGGCGGGCCAGGGAGCAACTAATGAAAAACTGTTTTTT. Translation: CASSLAGQGATNEKLFF. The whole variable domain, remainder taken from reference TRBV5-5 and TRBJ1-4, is DAGVTQSPTHLIKTRGQQVTLRCSPISGHKSVSWYQQVLGQGPQFIFQYYEKEERGRGNFPDRFSARQFPNYSSELNVNALLLGDSALYLCASSLAGQGATNEKLFFGSGTQLSVL.

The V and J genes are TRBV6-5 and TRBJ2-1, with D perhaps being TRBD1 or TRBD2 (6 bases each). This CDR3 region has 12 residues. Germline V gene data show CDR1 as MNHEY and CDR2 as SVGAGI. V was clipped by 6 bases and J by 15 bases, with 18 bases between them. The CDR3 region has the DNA TGTGCCAGCAGCAGCGAGGGGGGTTTACGGTTCTTC. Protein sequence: CASSSEGGLRFF.

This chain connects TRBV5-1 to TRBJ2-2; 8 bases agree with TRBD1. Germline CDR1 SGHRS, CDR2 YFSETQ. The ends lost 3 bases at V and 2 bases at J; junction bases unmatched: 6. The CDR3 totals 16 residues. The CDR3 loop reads CASSSTGVANTGELFF. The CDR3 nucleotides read TGCGCCAGCAGCTCGACAGGGGTAGCCAACACCGGGGAGCTGTTTTTT.

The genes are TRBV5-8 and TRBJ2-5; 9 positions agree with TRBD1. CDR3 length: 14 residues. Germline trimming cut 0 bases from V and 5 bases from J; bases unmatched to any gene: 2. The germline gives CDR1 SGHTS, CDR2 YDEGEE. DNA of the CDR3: TGTGCCAGCAGCTTGGTCGGACAGGGGGAGACCCAGTACTTC. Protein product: CASSLVGQGETQYF.

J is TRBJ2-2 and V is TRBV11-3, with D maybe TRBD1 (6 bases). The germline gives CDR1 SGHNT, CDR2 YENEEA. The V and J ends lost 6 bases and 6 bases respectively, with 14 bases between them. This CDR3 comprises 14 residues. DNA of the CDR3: TGTGCCAGCAGGGGAGAACAGGGAGCCGGGGAGCTGTTTTTT. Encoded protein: CASRGEQGAGELFF.

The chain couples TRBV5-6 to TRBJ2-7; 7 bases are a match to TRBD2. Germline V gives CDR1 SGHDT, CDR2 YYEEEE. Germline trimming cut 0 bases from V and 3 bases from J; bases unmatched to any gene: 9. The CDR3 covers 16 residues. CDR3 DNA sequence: TGTGCCAGCAGCTTGGCCTTGGGGGGGTTGGACTACGAGCAGTACTTC. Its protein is CASSLALGGLDYEQYF.

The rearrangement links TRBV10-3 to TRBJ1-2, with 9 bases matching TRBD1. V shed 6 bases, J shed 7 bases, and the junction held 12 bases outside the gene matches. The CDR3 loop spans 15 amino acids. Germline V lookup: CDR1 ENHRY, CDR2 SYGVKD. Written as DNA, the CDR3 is TGTGCCATCAGCGAACTAGGACAGGGGCAGAGTGGCTACACCTTC. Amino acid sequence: CAISELGQGQSGYTF.

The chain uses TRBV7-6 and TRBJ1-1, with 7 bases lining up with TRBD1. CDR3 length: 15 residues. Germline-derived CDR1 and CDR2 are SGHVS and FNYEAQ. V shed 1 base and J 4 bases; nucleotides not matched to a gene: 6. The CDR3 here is CASSLGQGLSTEAFF. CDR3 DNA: TGTGCCAGCAGCTTAGGACAGGGTTTGTCCACTGAAGCTTTCTTT.

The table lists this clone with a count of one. CDR3 residues: CSVFWARGNTEAFF. CDR3 DNA sequence: TGCAGCGTTTTTTGGGCAAGGGGTAACACTGAAGCTTTCTTT. The V gene is TRBV29-1, the J gene TRBJ1-1, with a weak D call TRBD1 (5 bases). V was trimmed by 5 bases and J by 2 bases, leaving 15 bases between them. CDR3 size: 14 residues. Germline V gives CDR1 SQVTM, CDR2 ANQGSEA.

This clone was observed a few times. The CDR3 region has the DNA TGTGCCAGCAGCACAAATTTGGCAAGGGCCTACGAGCAGTACTTC. Its protein product is CASSTNLARAYEQYF. The V and J genes are TRBV13 and TRBJ2-7; D gene ambiguous. Deletions cut 5 bases from V and 2 bases from J, with 16 bases between. This CDR3 has 15 residues. From germline, CDR1 is PRHDT and CDR2 FYEKMQ (reference sequence).

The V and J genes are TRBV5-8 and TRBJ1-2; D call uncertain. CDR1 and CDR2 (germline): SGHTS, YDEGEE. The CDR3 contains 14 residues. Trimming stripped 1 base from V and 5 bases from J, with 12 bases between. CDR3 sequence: CASSLRTPEYGYTF. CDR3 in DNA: TGTGCCAGCAGCTTGAGGACCCCTGAATATGGCTACACCTTC.

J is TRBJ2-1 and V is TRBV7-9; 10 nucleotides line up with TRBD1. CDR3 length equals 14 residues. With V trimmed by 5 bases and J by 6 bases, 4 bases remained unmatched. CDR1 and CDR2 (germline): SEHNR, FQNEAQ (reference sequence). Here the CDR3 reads CASSGTGVGNEQFF. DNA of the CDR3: TGTGCCAGCAGCGGGACAGGGGTTGGCAATGAGCAGTTCTTC.